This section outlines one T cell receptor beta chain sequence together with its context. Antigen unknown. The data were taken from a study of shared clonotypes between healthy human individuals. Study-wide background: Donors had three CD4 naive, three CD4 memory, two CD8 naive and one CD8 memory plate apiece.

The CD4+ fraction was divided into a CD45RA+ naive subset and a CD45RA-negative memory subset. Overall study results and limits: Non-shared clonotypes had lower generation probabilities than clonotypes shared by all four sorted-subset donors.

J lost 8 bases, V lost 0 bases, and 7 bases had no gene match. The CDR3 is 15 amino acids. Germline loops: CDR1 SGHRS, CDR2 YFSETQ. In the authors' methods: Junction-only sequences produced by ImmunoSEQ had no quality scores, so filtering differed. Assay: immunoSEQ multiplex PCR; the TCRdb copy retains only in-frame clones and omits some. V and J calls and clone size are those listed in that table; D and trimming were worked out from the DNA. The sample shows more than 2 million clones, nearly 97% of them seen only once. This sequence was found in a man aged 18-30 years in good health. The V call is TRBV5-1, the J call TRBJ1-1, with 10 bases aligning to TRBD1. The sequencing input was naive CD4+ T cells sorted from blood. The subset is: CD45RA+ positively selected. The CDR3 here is CASSLADRDRGEAFF. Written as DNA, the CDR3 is TGCGCCAGCAGCTTGGCGGACCGGGACAGGGGAGAAGCTTTCTTT.